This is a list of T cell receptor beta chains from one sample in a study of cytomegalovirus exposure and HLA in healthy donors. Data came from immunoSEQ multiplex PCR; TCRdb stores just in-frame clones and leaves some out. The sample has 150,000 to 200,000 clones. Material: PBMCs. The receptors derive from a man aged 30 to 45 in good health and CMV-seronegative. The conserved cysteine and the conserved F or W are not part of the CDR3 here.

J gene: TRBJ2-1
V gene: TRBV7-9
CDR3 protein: ASSLLAEAGNEQF

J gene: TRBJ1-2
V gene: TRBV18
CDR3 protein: ASSPGTENYGYT

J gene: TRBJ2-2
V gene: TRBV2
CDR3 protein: ASNMDRMQHGELF

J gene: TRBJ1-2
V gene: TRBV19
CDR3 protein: ASKYRGTGYGYT

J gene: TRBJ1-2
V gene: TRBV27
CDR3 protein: ASSLQGAVGYT

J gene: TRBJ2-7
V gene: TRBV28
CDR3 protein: ASSSPGTSYEQY

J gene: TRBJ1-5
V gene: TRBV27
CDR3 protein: ASSSGWSYNQPQH

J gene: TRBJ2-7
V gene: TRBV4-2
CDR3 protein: ASSQQTSSYEQY

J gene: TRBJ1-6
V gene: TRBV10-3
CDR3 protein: AISERAGNNSPLH

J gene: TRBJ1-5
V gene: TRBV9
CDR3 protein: ASSPGVSDQPQH